These 6 T cell receptor beta chains were sequenced from one sample in a study of T cell responses to AZD1222 COVID-19 vaccine. TCRdb keeps only in-frame clones here, not all; method: immunoSEQ multiplex PCR. The data show around 18,000 clones, roughly 80% seen once. The source material was peripheral blood, sampled 28 days after the second AZD1222 dose. Receptors were obtained from an adult who received the AZD1222 COVID-19 vaccine.

DNA for the CDR3: TGTGCCAGCAGTTTATTCCGTACTAGCGGGAGGGCCAATGAGCAGTTCTTC. The encoded protein is CASSLFRTSGRANEQFF. The chain employs TRBV27 and TRBJ2-1; 13 bases are a match to TRBD2. The ends lost 1 base at V and 6 bases at J; junction bases unmatched: 6. Looked up from germline, CDR1 is MNHEY and CDR2 is SMNVEV (reference sequence). The length of the CDR3 is 17 residues.

This clone has a handful of counts. V and J are TRBV5-6 and TRBJ1-4, with 8 bases matching TRBD1. The CDR3 consists of 15 residues. The germline V gene has CDR1 SGHDT and CDR2 YYEEEE. Trimming removed 1 base from V and 6 bases from J; junction bases left unmatched: 5. The CDR3 DNA sequence: TGTGCCAGCAGCTTGTCAGGGGGCGCCGATGAAAAACTGTTTTTT. Translation: CASSLSGGADEKLFF.

The J gene is TRBJ1-1, the V gene TRBV5-5; D is unclear. Germline values: CDR1 SGHKS, CDR2 YYEKEE (reference sequence). This CDR3 region has 14 residues. Between the trimmed V and J ends, which lost 0 bases and 1 base, there was a span of 7 bases. DNA for the CDR3: TGTGCCAGCAGCTTGGTTATGGGGAACACTGAAGCTTTCTTT. This encodes CASSLVMGNTEAFF.

The gene calls are TRBV4-2 and TRBJ1-1; D not resolved. Germline CDR1 is LGHNA and CDR2 is YNFKEQ. This CDR3 is 15 amino acids long. Trimming pared 1 base from V and 1 base from J, leaving 10 bases between. The CDR3 DNA sequence: TGTGCCAGCAGCCAAGCCCCCGGACCGAACACTGAAGCTTTCTTT. Its translation is CASSQAPGPNTEAFF.

This clone was found a few times. V is TRBV3-1 (or the pseudogene TRBV3-2) and J is TRBJ1-6; perhaps TRBD1 as D (6 bases). With 0 bases removed from V and 9 bases from J, the gap between germline ends came to 9 bases. The germline CDR1 and CDR2 sequences are LGHDT and YNNKEL (reference sequence). The CDR3 runs to 14 residues. As DNA, the CDR3 is TGTGCCAGCAGCCAAGAATTAGGGGGTTCACCCCTCCACTTT. Translating it yields CASSQELGGSPLHF.

This clone was counted once. The chain carries TRBV10-3 and TRBJ2-3, with D unresolved. There are 14 residues in the CDR3. CDR1 ENHRY and CDR2 SYGVKD come from the germline V gene. With 9 bases removed from V and 5 bases from J, the gap between germline ends came to 18 bases. In nucleotides, the CDR3 is TGTGCCATACGAGATCACGATCCGGGAGATACGCAGTATTTT. Translation: CAIRDHDPGDTQYF.